A selection of T cell receptor beta chains follows, all from one sample in a study of blood T cells in healthy people across ages. TCRdb fed the 5' RACE reads into MiXCR, producing one record per CDR3 protein. Of some 860,000 distinct CDR3 sequences listed, 56% are singletons. The sample taken for sequencing was blood. These receptors came from a man aged 40-49 years in good health. CDR3s include the opening cysteine and the closing phenylalanine or tryptophan. D genes are given only for firm matches. Only part of the rows carry a size: once, few, many, or a class if the clone is expanded.

abundance,d_gene,j_gene,v_gene,CDR3aa,CDR3nt
-,-,TRBJ1-1,TRBV20-1,CSASPGHRNNEAFF,TGCAGTGCTAGCCCGGGACATAGAAATAATGAAGCTTTCTTT
-,-,TRBJ2-5,TRBV7-9,CASSLQRRGLAETQYF,TGTGCCAGCAGCTTGCAGCGCAGGGGTCTTGCGGAGACCCAGTACTTC
-,TRBD1,TRBJ1-5,TRBV18,CASSDRDQPQHF,TGTGCCAGCTCGGACAGGGACCAGCCCCAGCATTTT
-,-,TRBJ2-7,TRBV29-1,CSADGTGGEQYF,TGCAGCGCCGATGGGACCGGCGGCGAGCAGTACTTC
-,-,TRBJ2-6,TRBV6-6,CASSHPTGLSGANVLTF,TGTGCCAGCAGTCACCCCACAGGGCTCTCTGGGGCCAACGTCCTGACTTTC
few,-,TRBJ2-5,TRBV20-1,CSARDLRAVQDGTQYF,TGCAGTGCTAGAGATCTGAGGGCCGTACAGGATGGGACCCAGTACTTC
-,TRBD2,TRBJ2-1,TRBV11-2,CASSPTSPTYNEQFF,TGTGCCAGCAGCCCGACTAGCCCCACCTACAATGAGCAGTTCTTC
once,-,TRBJ2-6,TRBV7-3,CASSFAPGTGGANVLTF,TGTGCCAGCAGCTTCGCACCAGGGACTGGTGGGGCCAACGTCCTGACTTTC
-,TRBD1,TRBJ2-5,TRBV5-1,CASSSEQGEFRETQYF,TGCGCCAGCAGCTCTGAACAGGGGGAGTTTCGAGAGACCCAGTACTTC
-,-,TRBJ2-5,TRBV20-1,CSALGGMETQYF,TGCAGTGCTCTGGGGGGCATGGAGACCCAGTACTTC
-,-,TRBJ2-5,TRBV5-6,CASRAAKNQGTQYF,TGTGCCAGCAGGGCTGCAAAGAATCAAGGGACCCAGTACTTC
-,-,TRBJ2-3,TRBV12-3/TRBV12-4,CATEEERSTDTQYF,TGTGCCACCGAGGAGGAACGTAGCACAGATACGCAGTATTTT
few,TRBD1,TRBJ1-5,TRBV18,CASSPTGQGDQPQHF,TGTGCCAGCTCGCCAACCGGACAGGGGGATCAGCCCCAGCATTTT
-,TRBD2,TRBJ2-3,TRBV3-1,CASSPPLAGVGTDTQYF,TGTGCCAGCAGCCCCCCACTAGCGGGGGTGGGGACAGATACGCAGTATTTT
-,-,TRBJ1-1,TRBV6-1,CTSSAGRVTEAFF,TGTACCAGCAGTGCGGGCAGGGTGACTGAAGCTTTCTTT
-,TRBD1,TRBJ2-1,TRBV5-1,CASSIGTGRNNEQFF,TGCGCCAGCAGCATCGGGACAGGGCGAAACAATGAGCAGTTCTTC
-,-,TRBJ2-5,TRBV29-1,CSVIEETQYF,TGCAGCGTTATTGAGGAGACCCAGTACTTC
-,TRBD1,TRBJ2-1,TRBV5-6,CASSLSGQGNNEQFF,TGTGCCAGCAGCTTGTCTGGACAGGGTAATAATGAGCAGTTCTTC
-,-,TRBJ2-2,TRBV29-1,CSGLLTGELFF,TGCAGCGGCCTACTCACCGGGGAGCTGTTTTTT
few,TRBD2,TRBJ2-4,TRBV11-3,CASSPYSGGGRGNIQYF,TGTGCCAGCAGCCCTTACTCAGGAGGAGGGAGGGGAAACATTCAGTACTTC
-,TRBD1,TRBJ1-2,TRBV5-1,CASSSGSDRARGGYTF,TGCGCCAGCAGCTCGGGATCCGACAGGGCAAGAGGTGGCTACACCTTC
-,-,TRBJ2-5,TRBV25-1,CASSKAQTVETQYF,TGTGCCAGCAGTAAAGCACAGACAGTAGAGACCCAGTACTTC
-,TRBD2,TRBJ2-2,TRBV6-6,CASSYLGLAGSTGELFF,TGTGCCAGCAGTTATCTGGGCCTAGCGGGATCCACCGGGGAGCTGTTTTTT
few,TRBD2,TRBJ2-7,TRBV12-3/TRBV12-4,CASSLASGGQQYF,TGTGCCAGCAGTTTAGCTAGCGGGGGGCAACAGTACTTC
few,TRBD1,TRBJ1-2,TRBV7-9,CASSLAGGEGSFGYTF,TGTGCCAGCAGCTTAGCAGGGGGCGAAGGGAGCTTCGGCTACACCTTC
-,TRBD2,TRBJ2-5,TRBV24-1,CATSFPAQREGQETQYF,TGTGCCACCAGCTTTCCCGCCCAGCGGGAGGGTCAAGAGACCCAGTACTTC
-,-,TRBJ2-5,TRBV6-6,CASSYADSQETQYF,TGTGCCAGCAGTTACGCTGACAGTCAAGAGACCCAGTACTTC
-,TRBD1,TRBJ1-2,TRBV12-3/TRBV12-4,CASTSPRDRDYGYTF,TGTGCCAGCACCTCCCCCAGGGACAGGGACTATGGCTACACCTTC
-,-,TRBJ1-2,TRBV20-1,CSAPQTKNYGYTF,TGCAGTGCCCCCCAGACAAAGAACTATGGCTACACCTTC
-,-,TRBJ2-1,TRBV15,CATSVRTDTYNEQFF,TGTGCCACCAGTGTCAGGACAGATACTTACAATGAGCAGTTCTTC
-,-,TRBJ2-1,TRBV20-1,CSALELASSYNEQFF,TGCAGTGCCCTAGAGCTAGCGAGCTCCTACAATGAGCAGTTCTTC
-,TRBD2,TRBJ2-7,TRBV5-1,CASRKGTSGDEQYF,TGCGCCAGCAGGAAGGGGACTAGCGGGGACGAGCAGTACTTC
-,TRBD2,TRBJ2-7,TRBV20-1,CSARDRRGGGNEQYF,TGCAGTGCTAGAGATCGGCGGGGGGGCGGCAATGAGCAGTACTTC
few,TRBD2,TRBJ2-1,TRBV29-1,CSVEGREGYNEQFF,TGCAGCGTTGAAGGCCGGGAGGGTTACAATGAGCAGTTCTTC
few,TRBD2,TRBJ2-3,TRBV27,CASRLLAGVGADTQYF,TGTGCCAGCAGGCTACTGGCGGGAGTAGGGGCAGATACGCAGTATTTT
-,-,TRBJ2-2,TRBV25-1,CASSGGTTANTGELFF,TGTGCCAGCAGTGGAGGGACGACCGCGAACACCGGGGAGCTGTTTTTT
few,-,TRBJ1-2,TRBV27,CASSSGARGYTF,TGTGCCAGCAGTTCGGGGGCGAGGGGCTACACCTTC
few,TRBD1,TRBJ2-7,TRBV2,CASISTRTGGDEQYF,TGTGCCAGCATATCAACCCGGACAGGGGGGGACGAGCAGTACTTC
-,TRBD2,TRBJ2-7,TRBV20-1,CSARDWAGGIEQYF,TGCAGTGCTAGAGATTGGGCGGGAGGTATCGAGCAGTACTTC
-,-,TRBJ1-2,TRBV9,CASSLERGRDYGYTF,TGTGCCAGCAGCCTGGAGAGAGGGAGAGACTATGGCTACACCTTC
few,-,TRBJ2-6,TRBV5-1,CASSLARANVLTF,TGCGCCAGCAGCTTGGCCAGGGCCAACGTCCTGACTTTC
-,-,TRBJ2-7,TRBV28,CASSHNQFGLKGREQYF,TGTGCCAGCAGTCACAATCAATTCGGACTTAAAGGGCGCGAGCAGTACTTC
few,-,TRBJ2-5,TRBV12-3/TRBV12-4,CASRVTSATRETQYF,TGTGCCAGCCGTGTGACTAGTGCCACCAGGGAGACCCAGTACTTC
-,TRBD1,TRBJ2-7,TRBV27,CASSSRQGANEQYF,TGTGCCAGCAGTTCCCGACAGGGAGCCAATGAGCAGTACTTC
-,TRBD1,TRBJ1-6,TRBV28,CASSLWRGQGGNSPLHF,TGTGCCAGCAGTTTATGGCGGGGACAGGGCGGTAATTCACCCCTCCACTTT
-,-,TRBJ2-7,TRBV10-3,CAICEWGNEQYF,TGTGCCATCTGTGAATGGGGGAACGAGCAGTACTTC
-,TRBD2,TRBJ2-3,TRBV6-1,CASIPTAGVDTQYF,TGTGCCAGCATCCCAACGGCGGGGGTGGATACGCAGTATTTT
-,-,TRBJ1-2,TRBV7-9,CASSLVAAGYGYTF,TGTGCCAGCAGCTTAGTAGCGGCCGGCTATGGCTACACCTTC
-,-,TRBJ2-5,TRBV5-5,CASSLGTVETQYF,TGTGCCAGCAGCTTGGGAACAGTAGAGACCCAGTACTTC
-,TRBD1,TRBJ2-7,TRBV5-5,CASSSTGGEIYNEQYF,TGTGCCAGCAGCTCAACAGGGGGCGAAATCTACAATGAGCAGTACTTC
-,-,TRBJ1-6,TRBV7-2,CASSPSALSSYNSPLHF,TGTGCCAGCAGCCCGTCGGCCCTGAGCTCCTATAATTCACCCCTCCACTTT
-,TRBD1,TRBJ2-1,TRBV5-1,CASSLARGQGPANEQFF,TGCGCCAGCAGCTTGGCCAGGGGACAGGGGCCGGCAAATGAGCAGTTCTTC
-,-,TRBJ1-2,TRBV12-3/TRBV12-4,CASSPGAEIYGYTF,TGTGCCAGCAGCCCGGGGGCCGAAATCTATGGCTACACCTTC
-,TRBD2,TRBJ2-1,TRBV2,CASSEGGTWGNEQFF,TGTGCCAGCAGTGAGGGAGGGACCTGGGGCAATGAGCAGTTCTTC
few,TRBD1,TRBJ2-1,TRBV5-5,CASSFRGGDDNEQFF,TGTGCCAGCAGCTTCCGAGGGGGCGATGACAATGAGCAGTTCTTC
few,TRBD1,TRBJ2-5,TRBV12-3/TRBV12-4,CASSSMDRGWETQYF,TGTGCCAGCAGTTCCATGGACAGGGGGTGGGAGACCCAGTACTTC
-,-,TRBJ2-3,TRBV29-1,CSAGGQAFSDTQYF,TGCAGCGCGGGGGGACAGGCTTTCTCCGATACGCAGTATTTT
-,TRBD1,TRBJ2-6,TRBV28,CASSFRGQGTGANVLTF,TGTGCCAGCAGTTTCCGAGGACAGGGTACTGGGGCCAACGTCCTGACTTTC